The 28 T cell receptor beta chains given below trace back to one sample, sequenced in a study of T-cell memory formation after mild COVID-19. TCRdb itself ran the 5' RACE reads through MiXCR, one entry per CDR3 protein. The data contain about 110,000 distinct CDR3 sequences, roughly 12% of them singletons. Sequenced: PBMCs or a T cell subset sorted from them (not recorded which). The origin of the receptors is an adult woman who had mild COVID-19 (a few samples of this study predate the infection). Cell type and time point are not known.

This chain uses TRBV30 with TRBJ2-3; possibly TRBD1 or TRBD2 for D (5 bases each). V was shortened by 5 bases and J by 4 bases, with 16 bases between the two germline ends. CDR1 and CDR2 from the germline V gene are GTSNPN and SVGIG (reference sequence). This CDR3 comprises 14 residues. The DNA for the CDR3 is TGTGCCTGGGTTAGTCAGGGAGAAGCAGATACGCAGTATTTT. It codes for CAWVSQGEADTQYF.

The rearrangement uses TRBV24-1 and TRBJ1-5; D is perhaps TRBD1 (5 bases). Trimming stripped 9 bases from V and 0 bases from J, with 11 bases between. Germline V gene sequence: CDR1 KGHDR, CDR2 SFDVKD. This CDR3 contains 14 residues. In DNA form, the CDR3 reads TGTGCCACCGGGACGGACTTTAGCAATCAGCCCCAGCATTTT. It is translated as CATGTDFSNQPQHF.

This clonotype was seen more than once but under ten times. This chain links TRBV29-1 with TRBJ2-7; TRBD1 might be the D (6 bases). CDR3 size: 13 residues. With 0 bases removed from V and 4 bases from J, the gap between germline ends came to 10 bases. Germline lookup yields CDR1 SQVTM and CDR2 ANQGSEA. The CDR3 loop reads CSVEELGGYEQYF. The CDR3 DNA sequence: TGCAGCGTTGAAGAACTAGGGGGTTACGAGCAGTACTTC.

The sample holds many counts of this clonotype. The junction shows a germline mismatch at one end, possibly a read error. The chain recombines TRBV7-9 with TRBJ2-4, with 9 bases identical to TRBD2. The length of the CDR3 is 14 residues. Germline V gives CDR1 SEHNR, CDR2 FQNEAQ (reference sequence). The CDR3 here is CASSLAGRLDIQYF. CDR3 sequence (DNA): TGTGCCAGCAGCCTAGCGGGACGGTTGGACATTCAGTACTTC.

This clonotype was picked up many times. The V and J genes are TRBV4-2 and TRBJ2-5, with D possibly TRBD1 on 6 matching bases. The CDR3 consists of 15 residues. Germline V gene lookup returns CDR1 LGHNA and CDR2 YNFKEQ. Trimming stripped 4 bases from V and 2 bases from J, with 14 bases between. The CDR3 DNA sequence: TGTGCCAGCAGCCCCGAACAGGGTTATCAAGAGACCCAGTACTTC. Translating gives CASSPEQGYQETQYF.

This clonotype was counted a few times. The rearrangement joins TRBV7-9 to TRBJ2-1, with 14 bases that match TRBD2. Trimming took 5 bases from V and 2 from J; bases not matched to a gene: 14. This CDR3 contains 20 residues. The germline V gene encodes CDR1 SEHNR and CDR2 FQNEAQ (reference sequence). In nucleotides, the CDR3 is TGTGCCAGCAGCCCCCATGCCGGGACTAGCGGGAGTCCCACCTACAATGAGCAGTTCTTC. Encoded protein: CASSPHAGTSGSPTYNEQFF.

The V gene is TRBV9, the J gene TRBJ1-2, with D possibly TRBD1 on 6 matching bases. Trimming left V 3 bases short and J 3 bases short, with 9 bases between. The CDR3 loop spans 13 amino acids. Germline loops: CDR1 SGDLS, CDR2 YYNGEE. CDR3 nucleotides: TGTGCCAGCAGCGCCGGACAGTACTATGGCTACACCTTC. It is translated as CASSAGQYYGYTF.

DNA of the CDR3: TGCGCCAGCAGCCCTGGGTTCGGACAGTTGTACGAGCAGTACTTC. It is translated as CASSPGFGQLYEQYF. The V and J genes are TRBV4-3 and TRBJ2-7, with TRBD1 as a possible D gene (6 bases). The V gene lost 4 bases and the J gene lost 4 bases, with 17 bases spanning the gap. CDR3 length: 15 residues. The V gene's germline CDR1 is LGHNA and CDR2 YSLEER.

The chain is built from TRBV27 and TRBJ1-2; D gene unclear. The germline CDR1 and CDR2 sequences are MNHEY and SMNVEV (reference sequence). V was trimmed by 5 bases and J by 5 bases, leaving 18 bases between them. The CDR3 has 15 residues. DNA of the CDR3: TGTGCCAGCAGTCCTAAAGGTCTTCTAACTTATGGCTACACCTTC. It is translated as CASSPKGLLTYGYTF.

This clonotype was counted many times. The V gene is TRBV4-3, the J gene TRBJ2-2; perhaps TRBD2 as D (5 bases). Germline lookup yields CDR1 LGHNA and CDR2 YSLEER. CDR3 length: 14 residues. V dropped 4 bases and J dropped 2 bases, with 8 bases sitting between them. CDR3 in amino acids: CASSLTSNTGELFF. CDR3 nucleotides: TGCGCCAGCAGCCTAACTAGTAACACCGGGGAGCTGTTTTTT.

This chain joins TRBV30 and TRBJ2-3; no definite D call. Trimming removed 0 bases at V and 10 bases at J, with 14 bases between. Per the germline V gene, CDR1 is GTSNPN and CDR2 is SVGIG (reference sequence). This CDR3 has 13 residues. CDR3 coding DNA: TGTGCCTGGAGTGTAGTCTGGCATGAGGCGCAGTATTTT. It yields the protein CAWSVVWHEAQYF.

This rearrangement joins TRBV29-1 to TRBJ2-1, with a tentative D call TRBD2 (6 bases). The CDR3 covers 17 residues. V was cut by 1 base and J by 0 bases, with 16 bases left in between. Germline-derived CDR1 and CDR2 are SQVTM and ANQGSEA. The CDR3 nucleotides read TGCAGCGTTGAAGGGGAACTAGCCTTCCTCTCCTACAATGAGCAGTTCTTC. Translating gives CSVEGELAFLSYNEQFF.

The chain has TRBV5-1 and TRBJ2-7, with D unclear. This CDR3 is 15 amino acids long. V lost 7 bases and J lost 0, with 17 bases in between. CDR1 is SGHRS and CDR2 is YFSETQ in the germline V gene. This CDR3 reads CASASEPGRSYEQYF. CDR3 DNA: TGCGCCAGCGCTTCCGAGCCCGGGCGCTCCTACGAGCAGTACTTC.

V and J are TRBV5-1 and TRBJ2-1; TRBD2 matches at 16 bases. V lost 3 bases, J lost 2 bases, and 11 bases stayed unmatched. Germline CDR1 SGHRS, CDR2 YFSETQ. This CDR3 has 20 amino acids. This CDR3 reads CASSSRGGLAGGPTYNEQFF. The CDR3 coding sequence is TGCGCCAGCAGCTCCCGGGGGGGACTAGCGGGAGGGCCAACCTACAATGAGCAGTTCTTC.

This clonotype came up a few times. The chain links TRBV4-1 to TRBJ2-1; the match to TRBD2 covers 9 bases. Germline CDR1 is MGHRA and CDR2 is YSYEKL. The CDR3 is 15 amino acids. V lost 0 bases, J lost 6 bases, and 3 bases stayed unmatched. The CDR3 protein is CASSQDPGLANEQFF. CDR3 DNA: TGCGCCAGCAGCCAAGATCCGGGACTAGCCAATGAGCAGTTCTTC.

This clonotype showed up just a few times. The J gene is TRBJ1-1, the V gene TRBV18; tentative D call: TRBD1 (5 bases). CDR3 length: 16 residues. Looked up from germline, CDR1 is KGHSH and CDR2 is LQKENI. The V end lost 6 bases, the J end lost 4 bases, and 21 bases lay between the germline ends. CDR3 residues: CASSPPLGPRPTEAFF. CDR3 nucleotides: TGTGCCAGCTCCCCCCCCCTGGGACCCCGGCCCACTGAAGCTTTCTTT.

This chain links TRBV27 with TRBJ1-5; the D gene is possibly TRBD1 (5 bases). This CDR3 region has 14 residues. Trimming pared 2 bases from V and 1 base from J, leaving 6 bases between. CDR1 and CDR2 (germline): MNHEY, SMNVEV (reference sequence). CDR3 in amino acids: CASSLPGSNQPQHF. The CDR3 DNA reads TGTGCCAGCAGTTTACCAGGGAGCAATCAGCCCCAGCATTTT.

The chain links TRBV19 to TRBJ2-3; no firm D call. Looked up from germline, CDR1 is LNHDA and CDR2 is SQIVND (reference sequence). Trimming took 6 bases from V and 5 from J, leaving 12 bases between them. The CDR3 is 13 amino acids. The CDR3 nucleotides read TGTGCCAGTAGCCCCTGGTCTGGAGATACGCAGTATTTT. Protein: CASSPWSGDTQYF. Drawing the rest from reference TRBV19 and TRBJ2-3, the complete variable domain is DGGITQSPKYLFRKEGQNVTLSCEQNLNHDAMYWYRQDPGQGLRLIYYSQIVNDFQKGDIAEGYSVSREKKESFPLTVTSAQKNPTAFYLCASSPWSGDTQYFGPGTRLTVL.

The chain links TRBV12-3 or TRBV12-4 to TRBJ1-1; perhaps TRBD1 as D (5 bases). V was pared by 8 bases and J by 0 bases, with 22 bases between. The CDR3 is made up of 17 amino acids. Here the CDR3 DNA reads TGTGCCAGCGCGATTTGGGGCAGTAAGGGCTTGAACACTGAAGCTTTCTTT. Its protein is CASAIWGSKGLNTEAFF.

This clonotype was seen at least ten times. The genes are TRBV7-6 and TRBJ2-3; tentative D call: TRBD2 (6 bases). The CDR3 contains 15 residues. The V gene's germline CDR1 is SGHVS and CDR2 FNYEAQ. Trimming cost V 1 base and J 5 bases, with 13 bases left between them. CDR3 DNA: TGTGCCAGCAGCTTAGATAGCGGAGGGAGAGATACGCAGTATTTT. Protein sequence: CASSLDSGGRDTQYF.

The V and J genes are TRBV6-2 or TRBV6-3 and TRBJ2-7; D call uncertain. Germline-derived CDR1 and CDR2 are MNHEY and SVGEGT. This CDR3 is built from 14 residues. V shed 2 bases and J shed 2 bases, with 10 bases lying between them. Written as DNA, the CDR3 is TGTGCCAGCAGTTACAAGGCCAGTCCCTACGAGCAGTACTTC. Its protein is CASSYKASPYEQYF.

This chain uses TRBV12-3 or TRBV12-4 with TRBJ1-1; D unclear. The V end lost 6 bases, the J end lost 1 base, and 6 bases lay between the germline ends. The length of the CDR3 is 12 residues. CDR3 DNA: TGTGCCAGCAGATTTGGGAACACTGAAGCTTTCTTT. It encodes CASRFGNTEAFF.

The chain is built from TRBV11-3 and TRBJ1-2; D uncertain. With 3 bases removed from V and 6 bases from J, the gap between germline ends came to 8 bases. The CDR3 spans 12 residues. Looked up from germline, CDR1 is SGHNT and CDR2 is YENEEA. The CDR3 loop is CASSFRSDGYTF. DNA of the CDR3: TGTGCCAGCAGCTTCAGGAGCGATGGCTACACCTTC.

This clonotype has only a few counts. The V gene is TRBV9, the J gene TRBJ2-7; 10 nucleotides line up with TRBD1. Trimming removed 3 bases from V and 7 bases from J; junction bases left unmatched: 7. This CDR3 spans 14 amino acids. Germline values: CDR1 SGDLS, CDR2 YYNGEE. Written as DNA, the CDR3 is TGTGCCAGCAGCGGCTCCGGGACAGGGGATGAGCAGTACTTC. It codes for CASSGSGTGDEQYF.

The genes are TRBV6-4 and TRBJ2-1; 10 bases align to TRBD2. This CDR3 contains 14 residues. The trim removed 10 bases at V and 7 bases at J, leaving 10 bases unmatched. The germline V gene encodes CDR1 MRHNA and CDR2 SNTAGT. CDR3 sequence reads: CATSTSGYKNEQFF. The CDR3 region has the DNA TGTGCCACTTCGACTAGCGGGTATAAAAATGAGCAGTTCTTC.

This clonotype occurred a few times. This sequence joins TRBV10-3 and TRBJ2-1, with D possibly called TRBD1 or TRBD2 (6 bases each). The length of the CDR3 is 14 residues. V was shortened by 2 bases and J by 6 bases, with 11 bases between the two germline ends. Germline V CDR1 and CDR2: ENHRY, SYGVKD. CDR3 nucleotide sequence: TGTGCCATCAGTGAGGCGGAGGGGGGCAATGAGCAGTTCTTC. Protein sequence: CAISEAEGGNEQFF.

The J gene is TRBJ2-1, the V gene TRBV27; D perhaps matches TRBD2 (5 bases). CDR3 size: 16 residues. Germline assignment: CDR1 MNHEY and CDR2 SMNVEV (reference sequence). Trimming cost V 4 bases and J 4 bases, with 17 bases left between them. CDR3 loop: CASSSLRERPYNEQFF. CDR3 DNA: TGTGCCAGCAGTTCCCTCCGGGAAAGGCCATACAATGAGCAGTTCTTC.

This clonotype has more than one count but fewer than ten. V gene TRBV24-1 combines with J gene TRBJ2-6, with 7 bases fitting TRBD1. Germline lookup yields CDR1 KGHDR and CDR2 SFDVKD. With 4 bases clipped from V and 4 bases from J, the junction kept 21 bases outside the gene matches. The CDR3 is made up of 21 amino acids. The CDR3 sequence: CATSDPGQLAEGFPGANVLTF. In DNA form, the CDR3 reads TGTGCCACCAGTGACCCGGGACAGCTTGCCGAGGGATTCCCCGGGGCCAACGTCCTGACTTTC.